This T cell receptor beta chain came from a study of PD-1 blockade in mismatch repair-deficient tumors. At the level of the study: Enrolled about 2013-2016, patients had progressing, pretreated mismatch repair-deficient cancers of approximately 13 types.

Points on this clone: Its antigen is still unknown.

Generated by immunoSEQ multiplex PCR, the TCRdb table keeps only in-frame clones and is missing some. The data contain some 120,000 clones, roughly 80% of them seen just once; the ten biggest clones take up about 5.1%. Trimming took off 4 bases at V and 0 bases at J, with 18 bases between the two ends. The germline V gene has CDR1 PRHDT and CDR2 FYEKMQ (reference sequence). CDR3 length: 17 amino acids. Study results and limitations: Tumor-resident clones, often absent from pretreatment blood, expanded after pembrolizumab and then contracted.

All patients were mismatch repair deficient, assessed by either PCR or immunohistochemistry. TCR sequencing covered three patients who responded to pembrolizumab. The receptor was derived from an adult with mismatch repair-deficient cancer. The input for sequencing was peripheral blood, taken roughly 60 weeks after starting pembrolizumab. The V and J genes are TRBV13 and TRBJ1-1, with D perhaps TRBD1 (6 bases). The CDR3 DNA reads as TGTGCCAGCAGCTCACTTGGACAGACAGAAATGAACACTGAAGCTTTCTTT. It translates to CASSSLGQTEMNTEAFF.